This TCR beta chain was recovered during a study of response to subunit inactivated influenza vaccine. Regarding this clonotype: Antigen: not known.

General study results and limits: The authors suggested that few new T cells are recruited per seasonal influenza vaccination.

Per the germline V gene, CDR1 is SGDLS and CDR2 is YYNGEE. The CDR3 is 17 residues long. Germline trimming cut 0 bases from V and 8 bases from J; bases unmatched to any gene: 11. Each CDR3 protein gets one entry after TCRdb re-called the RT-PCR reads with MiXCR. The table records some 640,000 distinct CDR3 sequences, 14% of them present only once. This receptor was obtained from a man in his fifties or sixties who received an inactivated influenza vaccine. The V gene is TRBV9, the J gene TRBJ2-1; 10 bases map to TRBD2. The starting material was PBMCs from blood, obtained approximately 15 days before vaccination. The CDR3 nucleotides are TGTGCCAGCAGCGTAGGTTTAGCGGGGGGCCGGTTCGATGAGCAGTTCTTC. Its translation is CASSVGLAGGRFDEQFF.